Listed below are T cell receptor beta chains from one sample, sequenced in a study of blood T cell repertoires in COVID-19. The protocol was immunoSEQ multiplex PCR, while the TCRdb copy is restricted to in-frame clones and leaves out a portion. The data hold a few hundred thousand clones, with around 83% observed a single time. Sample: peripheral blood. These receptors were obtained from a man older than 75 with acute or convalescent COVID-19. CDR3s include the opening cysteine and the closing phenylalanine or tryptophan. D genes are given only for firm matches. Only part of the rows carry a size: once, few, many, or a class if the clone is expanded.

>TRBJ2-1|.|TRBV9|.
TGTGCCAGCAGCCCGGAAATCGGGAAGTTTAGCTCCTACAATGAGCAGTTCTTC
CASSPEIGKFSSYNEQFF
>TRBJ1-2|.|TRBV6-5|TRBD1
TGTGCCAGCAGCTCAACAGGGGCCAACCTTTATGGCTACACCTTC
CASSSTGANLYGYTF
>TRBJ1-4|.|TRBV24-1|.
TGTGCCACCAGTGGTCCGGAAGGGGCGTCTAATGAAAAACTGTTTTTT
CATSGPEGASNEKLFF
>TRBJ2-5|.|TRBV27|TRBD1
TGTGCCAGCAGTTTAGACAGGGGGAAAGAGACCCAGTACTTC
CASSLDRGKETQYF
>TRBJ2-5|few|TRBV4-2|.
TGTGCCAGCAGCCAAGATAGCGTGGGAGGCAGGGAGACCCAGTACTTC
CASSQDSVGGRETQYF
>TRBJ1-1|.|TRBV7-9|TRBD1
TGTGCCAGCAGACAGGGGGCGAACACTGAAGCTTTCTTT
CASRQGANTEAFF
>TRBJ1-2|.|TRBV25-1|.
TGTGCCAGCAGTGAGAGTGGGAGCGGCTATGGCTACACCTTC
CASSESGSGYGYTF
>TRBJ2-2|.|TRBV6-5|TRBD2
TGTGCCAGCAGATGGAGCGGGAGACGGGCCGGGGAGCTGTTTTTT
CASRWSGRRAGELFF
>TRBJ1-5|.|TRBV30|.
TGTGCCTGGAGTGTAAGACAGTTATATCAGCCCCAGCATTTT
CAWSVRQLYQPQHF
>TRBJ2-5|.|TRBV19|TRBD2
TGTGCCAGTAGTACTGGGAGGGGTGAGACCCAGTACTTC
CASSTGRGETQYF
>TRBJ1-1|.|TRBV5-1|TRBD1
TGCGCCAGCAGGGGACAGGGTTACACTGAAGCTTTCTTT
CASRGQGYTEAFF
>TRBJ1-1|.|TRBV9|.
TGTGCCAGCAGCGTAAGGTGGAGGGACACTGAAGCTTTCTTT
CASSVRWRDTEAFF
>TRBJ1-1|.|TRBV2|.
TGTGCCAGCAGTGTAATAGCGAACACTGAAGCTTTCTTT
CASSVIANTEAFF
>TRBJ2-7|.|TRBV27|TRBD2
TGTGCCAGCAAAAGAAGCGGGAGGGCCGGTGGGCAGTACTTC
CASKRSGRAGGQYF
>TRBJ1-5|.|TRBV6-1|.
TGTGCCAGCAGTGAAGTAAATAGCAATCAGCCCCAGCATTTT
CASSEVNSNQPQHF
>TRBJ2-3|.|TRBV5-1|.
TGCGCCAGCAGCTTGAAATCCGGGACAGATACGCAGTATTTT
CASSLKSGTDTQYF
>TRBJ1-1|.|TRBV7-9|.
TGTGCCAGCAGGGAATTTAGACACACGAACACTGAAGCTTTCTTT
CASREFRHTNTEAFF
>TRBJ2-5|.|TRBV5-1|TRBD1
TGCGCCAGCAGCCTCGGGACAGGGGGGTACGAGACCCAGTACTTC
CASSLGTGGYETQYF
>TRBJ2-7|.|TRBV28|TRBD1
TGTGCCAGCAGTTTGACAGGGAGCTACGAGCAGTACTTC
CASSLTGSYEQYF
>TRBJ2-6|.|TRBV12-5|TRBD1
TGTGCTAGTGCGCAGGGGGTGATGGGGGCCAACGTCCTGACTTTC
CASAQGVMGANVLTF
>TRBJ2-1|.|TRBV5-1|TRBD2
TGCGCCAGCAGCGAGTACGCGGGGGGTACCTACAATGAGCAGTTCTTC
CASSEYAGGTYNEQFF
>TRBJ2-7|few|TRBV11-2|.
TGTGCCAGCAGCTTAGGAAGCGGACCCTACGAGCAGTACTTC
CASSLGSGPYEQYF
>TRBJ1-4|.|TRBV25-1|.
TGTGCCAGCAGTGGCCCCGGGTCTAATGAAAAACTGTTTTTT
CASSGPGSNEKLFF
>TRBJ2-7|.|TRBV5-6|TRBD2
TGTGCCAGCAGCTTAGAGGGTTTAGCCCTAGCGGGGGCGGAAGAGCAGTACTTC
CASSLEGLALAGAEEQYF
>TRBJ1-2|.|TRBV5-4|TRBD1
TGTGCCAGCAACTGGGACAGGGGGCACGGCTACACCTTC
CASNWDRGHGYTF
>TRBJ1-5|.|TRBV6-2/TRBV6-3|TRBD1
TGTGCCAGCAGTTACTCAGACAGGGGGCGAGGGGGCAATCAGCCCCAGCATTTT
CASSYSDRGRGGNQPQHF
>TRBJ1-1|.|TRBV30|.
TGTGCCTGGACAGTCATGAACACTGAAGCTTTCTTT
CAWTVMNTEAFF
>TRBJ1-6|few|TRBV5-1|TRBD1
TGCGCCAGCAGTAGGACAGGGAGGAACTATAATTCACCCCTCCACTTT
CASSRTGRNYNSPLHF
>TRBJ1-5|.|TRBV10-3|.
TGTGCCATCAGTGAGTTCCGACAGAGTAGCAATCAGCCCCAGCATTTT
CAISEFRQSSNQPQHF
>TRBJ1-2|.|TRBV28|TRBD1
TGTGCCAGCAGCCTTAACAGGGGGCTTGTCTATGGCTACACCTTC
CASSLNRGLVYGYTF
>TRBJ2-2|.|TRBV24-1|TRBD1
TGTGCCACCAGTGATTTAGGTGTGACAGGGAGCCCCGGGGAGCTGTTTTTT
CATSDLGVTGSPGELFF
>TRBJ2-7|.|TRBV5-6|TRBD1
TGTGCCAGCAGCCGGCAGGGGGCTAACGAGCAGTACTTC
CASSRQGANEQYF
>TRBJ2-1|.|TRBV18|.
TGTGCCAGCTCACCACCGGGAAGGGGCCGCTACAATGAGCAGTTCTTC
CASSPPGRGRYNEQFF
>TRBJ1-5|once|TRBV2|.
TGTGCCAGCAGTGAACGGAGGGGCCTCAATCAGCCCCAGCATTTT
CASSERRGLNQPQHF
>TRBJ2-2|.|TRBV7-9|TRBD1
TGTGCCAGCAGCTTGGGCACAGGGGCCGGGGAGCTGTTTTTT
CASSLGTGAGELFF
>TRBJ1-2|.|TRBV6-1|.
TGTGCCAGCAGTGAGTGGGGGCGCCCCTATGGCTACACCTTC
CASSEWGRPYGYTF
>TRBJ2-4|.|TRBV9|.
TGTGCCAGCAGCGTAAGCGCAGGGTGGGATACCAAAAACATTCAGTACTTC
CASSVSAGWDTKNIQYF
>TRBJ1-6|.|TRBV30|TRBD1
TGTGCCTGGAGTGCCCCGCCCGGGACAGGGGCTTCACCCCTCCACTTT
CAWSAPPGTGASPLHF
>TRBJ2-5|.|TRBV6-5|.
TGTGCCAGCAGTTACCCCGGGACACTACTACAAGAGACCCAGTACTTC
CASSYPGTLLQETQYF
>TRBJ1-4|.|TRBV2|TRBD1
TGTGCCAGCGGCGGGACAGGGAATGAAAAACTGTTTTTT
CASGGTGNEKLFF
>TRBJ1-1|.|TRBV19|.
TGTGCCAGTACCCGGACCGGACTGGAAGCTTTCTTT
CASTRTGLEAFF
>TRBJ2-1|.|TRBV5-1|.
TGCGCCAGCAGCTTAAATTCGCTAGGGGGACACAATGAGCAGTTCTTC
CASSLNSLGGHNEQFF
>TRBJ2-3|.|TRBV6-5|TRBD2
TGTGCCAGCAGGACCTTAGCGGGAGTCACAGATACGCAGTATTTT
CASRTLAGVTDTQYF
>TRBJ2-3|.|TRBV5-5|.
TGTGCCAGCAGCCTCAATTTTTTGGGGGGTGGCACAGATACGCAGTATTTT
CASSLNFLGGGTDTQYF
>TRBJ2-1|.|TRBV6-5|TRBD1
TGTGCCAGCAGACTTAGACCGGGACAGACGTTCTTC
CASRLRPGQTFF
>TRBJ1-3|few|TRBV24-1|.
TGTGCCACCAGTGGAGGGGGAAACACCATATATTTT
CATSGGGNTIYF
>TRBJ2-3|.|TRBV5-1|.
TGCGCCAGCGCCAGTCGGGCAGATACGCAGTATTTT
CASASRADTQYF
>TRBJ1-3|.|TRBV6-5|TRBD1
TGTGCCAGCAAAGAGGGGGCATTCTCTGGAAACACCATATATTTT
CASKEGAFSGNTIYF
>TRBJ1-5|.|TRBV30|TRBD1
TGTGCCTGGAGAGAAGGGACAGGGCGCAATCAGCCCCAGCATTTT
CAWREGTGRNQPQHF
>TRBJ2-2|.|TRBV5-1|TRBD2
TGCGCCAGCAGCTCGACTAGCGGGGTGAACACCGGGGAGCTGTTTTTT
CASSSTSGVNTGELFF
>TRBJ2-7|.|TRBV5-6|TRBD1
TGTGCCAGCAGCTGGGGGACAGTCGAGCAGTACTTC
CASSWGTVEQYF
>TRBJ2-2|few|TRBV7-2|TRBD2
TGTGCCAGCAGCACCGGACTAGCGGAAGGGGAGCTGTTTTTT
CASSTGLAEGELFF
>TRBJ1-5|.|TRBV12-5|.
TGTGCTAGTGGTTTTCAGGGTTTCAATCAGCCCCAGCATTTT
CASGFQGFNQPQHF
>TRBJ1-1|few|TRBV29-1|.
TGCAGCGTTGGGAGGGGGGGCGCGGACACTGAAGCTTTCTTT
CSVGRGGADTEAFF
>TRBJ1-1|.|TRBV27|.
TGTGCCAGCAGGATGGGGGGACCCACTGAAGCTTTCTTT
CASRMGGPTEAFF
>TRBJ2-7|once|TRBV30|TRBD1
TGTGCCTGGAGTTCTGGACAGGGTTTCCACGAGCAGTACTTC
CAWSSGQGFHEQYF
>TRBJ2-7|.|TRBV7-2|.
TGTGCCAGCAGCTACCGACACGTTTCAAACGAGCAGTACTTC
CASSYRHVSNEQYF